The T cell receptor (beta chain) under discussion was sequenced for a study of T cells after yellow fever vaccination. In germline, CDR1 is SGHTA, CDR2 FQGTGA. The CDR3 spans 14 residues. The V gene end was trimmed by 5 bases and the J gene end by 8 bases; junction bases not matched to a gene: 6. The 5'RACE template-switching step produced TCR cDNA and added a universal primer site and UMIs. TCRdb called the 5' RACE reads again in MiXCR, with one record for every CDR3 protein. The sample holds hundreds of thousands of distinct CDR3 sequences, under 15% seen once. Study findings and constraints: A minor fraction of clonotypes spanned both CD4 and CD8 compartments. When the response was secondary, it was weaker but reached its peak faster, day 5 versus 15.

As to this clonotype: Its antigen is still unknown.

This TCR was recovered from a man aged 18 to 30 who received the YFV17D yellow fever vaccine. The rearrangement uses TRBV7-3 and TRBJ1-2; 12 nucleotides line up with TRBD1. The sequencing here drew on CD4+ T cells sorted from PBMCs, taken 15 days after the yellow fever booster vaccination. The CDR3 DNA reads as TGTGCCAGCAGCCCCACGGGACAGGGGGCAGGCTACACCTTC. Translated: CASSPTGQGAGYTF.